A selection of T cell receptor beta chains follows, all from one sample in a study of shared clonotypes between healthy human individuals. Clones were read by immunoSEQ multiplex PCR, and TCRdb kept only the in-frame ones, dropping some. Among some 2.1 million clones, less than 95% were seen once, and the ten largest hold roughly 1%. Source material: naive CD8+ T cells sorted from blood. The receptors were gathered from a man aged 18 to 29 in good health. Each CDR3 is given with its conserved first and last residue. The order of the fields is clone size, J gene, D gene, V gene, CDR3 protein, CDR3 DNA. The D gene is left open where the match is weak. Clone size is given for some rows only: seen once, a few or many times, or a class if the clone is expanded.

size: .; J: TRBJ2-1; D: .; V: TRBV4-2; CDR3: CASSHASGLANNEQFF; DNA: TGTGCCAGCAGCCATGCCTCGGGGCTAGCTAACAATGAGCAGTTCTTC
size: .; J: TRBJ2-2; D: .; V: TRBV14; CDR3: CASSQVNTGELFF; DNA: TGTGCCAGCAGCCAAGTTAACACCGGGGAGCTGTTTTTT
size: .; J: TRBJ2-1; D: .; V: TRBV11-2; CDR3: CASSSPNSPLYNEQFF; DNA: TGTGCCAGCAGCTCCCCTAACTCCCCGTTGTACAATGAGCAGTTCTTC
size: .; J: TRBJ2-3; D: TRBD2; V: TRBV29-1; CDR3: CSVEGGGLYTDTQYF; DNA: TGCAGCGTTGAAGGGGGGGGTCTTTACACAGATACGCAGTATTTT
size: .; J: TRBJ1-5; D: TRBD1; V: TRBV6-5; CDR3: CASSTGESQPQHF; DNA: TGTGCCAGCAGTACAGGGGAATCTCAGCCCCAGCATTTT
size: .; J: TRBJ2-7; D: .; V: TRBV15; CDR3: CATGGGFSYEQYF; DNA: TGTGCCACCGGGGGCGGATTCTCCTACGAGCAGTACTTC
size: .; J: TRBJ1-2; D: .; V: TRBV4-3; CDR3: CASSQEVVGLNYGYTF; DNA: TGCGCCAGCAGCCAAGAGGTGGTAGGGCTAAACTATGGCTACACCTTC
size: .; J: TRBJ2-5; D: .; V: TRBV28; CDR3: CASSLEAGVLQETQYF; DNA: TGTGCCAGCAGTTTAGAGGCAGGGGTCTTGCAAGAGACCCAGTACTTC
size: .; J: TRBJ1-1; D: .; V: TRBV28; CDR3: CASSLAMITGTEAFF; DNA: TGTGCCAGCAGTTTAGCGATGATCACGGGGACTGAAGCTTTCTTT
size: once; J: TRBJ1-5; D: .; V: TRBV2; CDR3: CASSEVGGAFNQPQHF; DNA: TGTGCCAGCAGTGAAGTTGGAGGGGCGTTCAATCAGCCCCAGCATTTT
size: .; J: TRBJ2-5; D: .; V: TRBV6-5; CDR3: CASSYVGGEGETQYF; DNA: TGTGCCAGCAGTTACGTTGGGGGTGAAGGAGAGACCCAGTACTTC
size: .; J: TRBJ1-2; D: .; V: TRBV9; CDR3: CASSVARADLFYGYTF; DNA: TGTGCCAGCAGCGTAGCTCGGGCAGACCTATTCTATGGCTACACCTTC
size: .; J: TRBJ2-7; D: .; V: TRBV7-9; CDR3: CASSLAGDAYEQYF; DNA: TGTGCCAGCAGCTTAGCGGGGGATGCCTACGAGCAGTACTTC
size: .; J: TRBJ2-3; D: .; V: TRBV30; CDR3: CAWSVLAGTDTQYF; DNA: TGTGCCTGGAGTGTACTGGCGGGCACAGATACGCAGTATTTT
size: .; J: TRBJ2-5; D: .; V: TRBV6-5; CDR3: CASSYPEGQTQYF; DNA: TGTGCCAGCAGTTACCCGGAGGGACAGACCCAGTACTTC
size: .; J: TRBJ2-3; D: TRBD2; V: TRBV30; CDR3: CAWAGTNTDTQYF; DNA: TGTGCCTGGGCGGGGACTAACACAGATACGCAGTATTTT
size: .; J: TRBJ2-3; D: .; V: TRBV5-6; CDR3: CASSLGVGGSTDTQYF; DNA: TGTGCCAGCAGCTTGGGAGTTGGGGGTAGCACAGATACGCAGTATTTT
size: .; J: TRBJ2-1; D: TRBD2; V: TRBV7-9; CDR3: CASSTRLAGGSSYNEQFF; DNA: TGTGCCAGCAGCACCAGACTAGCGGGAGGGAGCTCCTACAATGAGCAGTTCTTC
size: .; J: TRBJ2-7; D: .; V: TRBV5-5; CDR3: CASSLSWGYGILQYF; DNA: TGTGCCAGCAGCTTATCCTGGGGCTATGGGATACTTCAGTACTTC
size: .; J: TRBJ1-1; D: .; V: TRBV11-2; CDR3: CASSLDLNTEAFF; DNA: TGTGCCAGCAGCTTAGATCTGAACACTGAAGCTTTCTTT
size: .; J: TRBJ2-1; D: TRBD2; V: TRBV13; CDR3: CASIIAGVAFSYNEQFF; DNA: TGTGCCAGCATCATAGCGGGAGTCGCCTTCTCCTACAATGAGCAGTTCTTC
size: .; J: TRBJ2-3; D: .; V: TRBV9; CDR3: CASSLHFGEGVTDTQYF; DNA: TGTGCCAGCAGCCTCCATTTTGGGGAAGGGGTCACAGATACGCAGTATTTT
size: .; J: TRBJ2-1; D: TRBD2; V: TRBV5-4; CDR3: CASSSPGLAGAWEQFF; DNA: TGTGCCAGCAGCTCGCCGGGACTAGCGGGAGCTTGGGAGCAGTTCTTC
size: .; J: TRBJ1-3; D: .; V: TRBV4-3; CDR3: CASSQGLGAEGNTIYF; DNA: TGCGCCAGCAGCCAAGGACTAGGAGCGGAGGGAAACACCATATATTTT
size: .; J: TRBJ1-5; D: .; V: TRBV9; CDR3: CASSVEENNQPQHF; DNA: TGTGCCAGCAGCGTAGAGGAAAATAATCAGCCCCAGCATTTT
size: .; J: TRBJ2-7; D: .; V: TRBV5-6; CDR3: CASSWSAGLGEQYF; DNA: TGTGCCAGCAGCTGGAGCGCGGGCCTGGGCGAGCAGTACTTC
size: .; J: TRBJ2-7; D: TRBD1; V: TRBV4-1; CDR3: CASSQDLQGWEQYF; DNA: TGCGCCAGCAGCCAGGATTTACAGGGGTGGGAGCAGTACTTC
size: .; J: TRBJ2-7; D: TRBD2; V: TRBV7-9; CDR3: CASESTQASGSYEQYF; DNA: TGTGCCAGCGAATCTACTCAGGCTAGCGGCTCCTACGAGCAGTACTTC
size: .; J: TRBJ2-7; D: .; V: TRBV7-8; CDR3: CASSPPGVASSYEQYF; DNA: TGTGCCAGCAGTCCCCCTGGGGTAGCGTCATCTTACGAGCAGTACTTC
size: once; J: TRBJ2-7; D: TRBD1; V: TRBV7-9; CDR3: CASSPRQGYEQYF; DNA: TGTGCCAGCAGCCCACGACAGGGGTACGAGCAGTACTTC
size: .; J: TRBJ1-1; D: .; V: TRBV6-6; CDR3: CASDGSNTEAFF; DNA: TGTGCCAGTGATGGATCGAACACTGAAGCTTTCTTT
size: .; J: TRBJ2-2; D: TRBD2; V: TRBV11-2; CDR3: CASALERGLNTGELFF; DNA: TGTGCCAGCGCACTGGAGCGGGGGCTTAACACCGGGGAGCTGTTTTTT
size: .; J: TRBJ2-6; D: .; V: TRBV19; CDR3: CASSISGEANVLTF; DNA: TGTGCCAGTAGTATTTCGGGGGAGGCCAACGTCCTGACTTTC
size: .; J: TRBJ2-1; D: TRBD2; V: TRBV7-9; CDR3: CASSSSSGTNNEQFF; DNA: TGTGCCAGCAGCTCCTCTAGCGGGACAAACAATGAGCAGTTCTTC
size: .; J: TRBJ2-7; D: TRBD1; V: TRBV30; CDR3: CAWSVGQGAPRQYF; DNA: TGTGCCTGGAGTGTAGGACAGGGGGCGCCCCGGCAGTACTTC
size: .; J: TRBJ2-7; D: .; V: TRBV18; CDR3: CASSEEGRSYEQYF; DNA: TGTGCCAGCTCAGAAGAGGGTCGATCCTACGAGCAGTACTTC
size: .; J: TRBJ2-3; D: .; V: TRBV28; CDR3: CASSFDLLVMNTQYF; DNA: TGTGCCAGCAGTTTTGACCTGCTAGTTATGAATACGCAGTATTTT
size: once; J: TRBJ2-7; D: .; V: TRBV19; CDR3: CASSIRVNSYEQYF; DNA: TGTGCCAGTAGTATTCGCGTCAACTCCTACGAGCAGTACTTC
size: .; J: TRBJ2-7; D: .; V: TRBV4-1; CDR3: CASSQGPDTLYEQYF; DNA: TGCGCCAGCAGCCAAGGGCCCGATACTCTTTACGAGCAGTACTTC
size: .; J: TRBJ2-3; D: .; V: TRBV5-6; CDR3: CGERALLTDTQYF; DNA: TGTGGGGAAAGGGCCCTCCTCACAGATACGCAGTATTTT
size: once; J: TRBJ1-1; D: .; V: TRBV19; CDR3: CASRSTEAFF; DNA: TGTGCCAGTAGGAGCACTGAAGCTTTCTTT
size: .; J: TRBJ2-5; D: .; V: TRBV7-9; CDR3: CASSPFGGDGETQYF; DNA: TGTGCCAGCAGCCCATTTGGAGGGGATGGAGAGACCCAGTACTTC
size: .; J: TRBJ1-1; D: .; V: TRBV4-3; CDR3: CASSQDPASLTEAFF; DNA: TGCGCCAGCAGCCAAGACCCAGCCTCCCTCACTGAAGCTTTCTTT
size: .; J: TRBJ2-3; D: .; V: TRBV19; CDR3: CASSLVTGITDTQYF; DNA: TGTGCCAGTAGTCTAGTAACAGGGATCACAGATACGCAGTATTTT
size: .; J: TRBJ2-7; D: TRBD1; V: TRBV10-1; CDR3: CASSGSNGQGWYF; DNA: TGCGCCAGCAGTGGTTCAAACGGACAGGGGTGGTACTTC